The 9 T cell receptor beta chains below were found in one sample sequenced in a study of glioma-infiltrating T cells after dendritic cell vaccination. Libraries were prepared by immunoSEQ multiplex PCR; TCRdb keeps only in-frame clonotypes and omits some of them. The table lists fewer than 85,000 clones, 70% to 90% of them singletons, with approximately 3.4% in the top ten. Source: blood, taken before dendritic cell vaccination. The receptors stem from a human donor with glioblastoma.

The V and J genes are TRBV7-9 and TRBJ2-7, with 7 nucleotides matching TRBD2. V shed 0 bases and J 6 bases; nucleotides not matched to a gene: 5. Germline loops: CDR1 SEHNR, CDR2 FQNEAQ (reference sequence). The CDR3 totals 14 residues. The CDR3 loop reads CASSLAGGPREQYF. The CDR3 DNA follows: TGTGCCAGCAGCTTAGCGGGAGGGCCCCGCGAGCAGTACTTC.

The chain carries TRBV6-1 and TRBJ2-7; the D is unclear. This CDR3 spans 14 amino acids. The V end lost 0 bases, the J end lost 1 base, and 7 bases lay between the germline ends. CDR1 and CDR2 from the germline V gene are MNHNS and SASEGT. CDR3 in DNA: TGTGCCAGCAGTGAAGCGTCAAATTCCTACGAGCAGTACTTC. This encodes CASSEASNSYEQYF.

Note on this clone: The identical CDR3 is also encoded by other nucleotide sequences in the sample. This chain links TRBV4-1 with TRBJ1-6; unclear D gene. This CDR3 region has 13 residues. Germline CDR1 reads MGHRA; CDR2 reads YSYEKL. Trimming took off 6 bases at V and 10 bases at J, with 13 bases between the two ends. CDR3 nucleotides: TGCGCCAGCAGTCTATGGGCGACCTCACCCCTCCACTTT. Translated: CASSLWATSPLHF.

The V gene is TRBV5-1, the J gene TRBJ2-5; D gene ambiguous. Trimming took 5 bases from V and 5 from J, leaving 16 bases between them. Germline CDR1 SGHRS, CDR2 YFSETQ. The length of the CDR3 is 14 residues. The CDR3 DNA is TGCGCCAGCAGGGCAGACTCAGTCCGGGAGACCCAGTACTTC. Translated, it gives CASRADSVRETQYF. The full variable domain, its missing parts supplied by reference TRBV5-1 and TRBJ2-5, is KAGVTQTPRYLIKTRGQQVTLSCSPISGHRSVSWYQQTPGQGLQFLFEYFSETQRNKGNFPGRFSGRQFSNSRSEMNVSTLELGDSALYLCASRADSVRETQYFGPGTRLLVL.

The genes are TRBV6-1 and TRBJ2-1, with D possibly TRBD2 on 5 matching bases. CDR1 is MNHNS and CDR2 is SASEGT in the germline V gene. Trimming took off 7 bases at V and 7 bases at J, with 17 bases between the two ends. CDR3 length: 14 amino acids. CDR3 in amino acids: CASNTLAQRNEQFF. CDR3 in DNA: TGTGCCAGCAACACCCTAGCTCAAAGGAATGAGCAGTTCTTC.

The J gene is TRBJ1-2, the V gene TRBV30; 9 bases align to TRBD1. The CDR3 is 18 amino acids. V trimming: 3 bases; J trimming: 2 bases; junction bases outside the gene matches: 16. Germline lookup yields CDR1 GTSNPN and CDR2 SVGIG (reference sequence). Here the CDR3 reads CAWSRPSRTGDKNYGYTF. For the CDR3, the DNA is TGTGCCTGGAGCCGACCTTCTCGGACAGGGGATAAGAACTATGGCTACACCTTC. The complete variable domain, with remaining parts taken from reference TRBV30 and TRBJ1-2, reads SQTIHQWPATLVQPVGSPLSLECTVEGTSNPNLYWYRQAAGRGLQLLFYSVGIGQISSEVPQNLSASRPQDRQFILSSKKLLLSDSGFYLCAWSRPSRTGDKNYGYTFGSGTRLTVV.

The chain employs TRBV19 and TRBJ1-5; no reliable D call. The CDR3 totals 12 residues. The germline V and J ends were trimmed by 3 bases and 4 bases, with 4 bases remaining between them. Germline loops: CDR1 LNHDA, CDR2 SQIVND (reference sequence). The CDR3 bases are TGTGCCAGTAGTATCCTGAATCAGCCCCAGCATTTT. Translating gives CASSILNQPQHF.

CDR3 sequence (DNA): TGTGCCAGCAGCGCTAGGACTAGCGGGGGCACAGATACGCAGTATTTT. Its translation: CASSARTSGGTDTQYF. This rearrangement joins TRBV9 to TRBJ2-3; TRBD2 agrees at 12 bases. The V gene's germline CDR1 is SGDLS and CDR2 YYNGEE. V shed 3 bases, J shed 1 base, and the junction held 3 bases outside the gene matches. There are 16 residues in the CDR3.

The genes are TRBV30 and TRBJ2-3; no reliable D call. The ends were cut back, 0 bases at V and 2 bases at J, with 12 bases in the middle. Germline loops: CDR1 GTSNPN, CDR2 SVGIG (reference sequence). CDR3 size: 15 residues. CDR3 sequence: CAWSVPGKYTDTQYF. CDR3 DNA: TGTGCCTGGAGTGTACCAGGCAAATACACAGATACGCAGTATTTT.